These 9 T cell receptor beta chains originate from one sample sequenced in a study of blood T cell repertoires in COVID-19. Some clones are missing from TCRdb's copy, which holds only in-frame ones; the method was immunoSEQ multiplex PCR. The data show hundreds of thousands of clones, about 82% seen once. Sequencing input: peripheral blood. These receptors were taken from a human donor in a cohort sampled during active COVID-19.

This rearrangement joins TRBV27 to TRBJ2-7, with a weak D call TRBD1 (5 bases). The CDR3 loop spans 13 amino acids. Germline CDR1 and CDR2: MNHEY and SMNVEV (reference sequence). V lost 5 bases and J 3 bases, leaving 11 bases between the germline ends. CDR3 DNA: TGTGCCAGCAGTATAGGACAACACTACGAGCAGTACTTC. It is translated as CASSIGQHYEQYF.

This sequence joins TRBV2 and TRBJ1-1; D not certain. Germline CDR1 SNHLY, CDR2 FYNNEI. V dropped 3 bases and J dropped 1 base, with 9 bases sitting between them. The length of the CDR3 is 14 residues. The CDR3 region has the DNA TGTGCCAGCAGTGACCCGTCGAGGAACACTGAAGCTTTCTTT. This encodes CASSDPSRNTEAFF.

The rearrangement links TRBV4-2 to TRBJ2-5; possible D gene TRBD2, 5 bases. There are 15 residues in the CDR3. Germline V gene lookup returns CDR1 LGHNA and CDR2 YNFKEQ. The V and J ends lost 4 bases and 5 bases respectively, with 17 bases between them. The CDR3 sequence: CASSRSGSFRETQYF. The CDR3 bases are TGTGCCAGCAGCCGATCGGGATCCTTCAGGGAGACCCAGTACTTC.

V is TRBV5-8 and J is TRBJ2-5; D is unresolved. Looked up from germline, CDR1 is SGHTS and CDR2 is YDEGEE. Trimming removed 2 bases from V and 5 bases from J, with 7 bases in between. The CDR3 runs to 12 residues. Here the CDR3 DNA reads TGTGCCAGCAGCTTCCTCCGGGAGACCCAGTACTTC. Protein: CASSFLRETQYF.

The V call is TRBV27, the J call TRBJ1-1; the D is unclear. Looked up from germline, CDR1 is MNHEY and CDR2 is SMNVEV (reference sequence). The CDR3 sequence is 13 residues long. Trimming removed 1 base at V and 8 bases at J, with 11 bases between. CDR3 nucleotide sequence: TGTGCCAGCAGTTTATGGGCGGCGGGGGAAGCTTTCTTT. This translates into CASSLWAAGEAFF.

This clone was detected only a few times. The gene calls are TRBV5-1 and TRBJ2-1; D unresolved. Germline V gives CDR1 SGHRS, CDR2 YFSETQ. Trimming pared 7 bases from V and 5 bases from J, leaving 13 bases between. The CDR3 is 13 residues long. CDR3 DNA: TGCGCCAGCTCCTCCTCCGGTAACAATGAGCAGTTCTTC. Its protein product is CASSSSGNNEQFF.

V and J are TRBV9 and TRBJ2-3, with 11 bases matching TRBD2. The CDR3 length is 16 residues. From germline, CDR1 is SGDLS and CDR2 YYNGEE. V gave up 3 bases and J gave up 1 base; unmatched junction bases: 4. The CDR3 region is CASSAGGLAGTDTQYF. CDR3 coding DNA: TGTGCCAGCAGCGCCGGGGGACTAGCGGGCACAGATACGCAGTATTTT. The whole variable domain, remainder taken from reference TRBV9 and TRBJ2-3, is DSGVTQTPKHLITATGQRVTLRCSPRSGDLSVYWYQQSLDQGLQFLIQYYNGEERAKGNILERFSAQQFPDLHSELNLSSLELGDSALYFCASSAGGLAGTDTQYFGPGTRLTVL.

The chain links TRBV7-9 to TRBJ2-3; a possible D gene is TRBD2 (6 bases). The CDR3 contains 16 residues. Between the trimmed V and J ends, which lost 2 bases and 2 bases, there was a span of 14 bases. Per germline, CDR1 SEHNR and CDR2 FQNEAQ (reference sequence). The CDR3 loop reads CASSLLGGIYTDTQYF. CDR3 sequence (DNA): TGTGCCAGCAGCTTACTCGGGGGAATCTACACAGATACGCAGTATTTT.

This clone was seen only once. V gene TRBV10-3 combines with J gene TRBJ1-4, with 10 bases matching TRBD1. CDR3 length: 16 amino acids. Germline V gives CDR1 ENHRY, CDR2 SYGVKD. After removal of 0 bases from V and 5 bases from J, the junction contained 3 bases not matched to a gene. As DNA, the CDR3 is TGTGCCATCAGTGAGTCGGCGGGACAGGGGAATGAAAAACTGTTTTTT. Translating it yields CAISESAGQGNEKLFF.